The 15 T cell receptor beta chains below were found in one sample sequenced in a study of cytomegalovirus exposure and HLA in healthy donors. The PCR was carried out with 60 Vbeta primers and 13 Jbeta primers. Assay used: immunoSEQ multiplex PCR; TCRdb lists only in-frame clones, some missing. The table shows around 150,000 clones, with about four fifths occurring only once. Sequencing was performed on PBMCs. These TCRs come from a man aged 35 to 55 in good health and CMV-seropositive.

This chain joins TRBV28 and TRBJ2-7; 14 nucleotides line up with TRBD2. The CDR3 totals 15 residues. Unmatched junction bases numbered 2, after V lost 4 bases and J lost 3 bases. Germline V CDR1 and CDR2: MDHEN, SYDVKM. CDR3 DNA: TGTGCCAGCAGTTCGACTAGCGGGAGGGGCTACGAGCAGTACTTC. Amino acids: CASSSTSGRGYEQYF.

The rearrangement uses TRBV7-2 and TRBJ1-1, with a possible D match to TRBD1 (5 bases). Per germline, CDR1 SGHTA and CDR2 FQGNSA. The CDR3 runs to 12 residues. The V gene lost 5 bases and the J gene lost 8 bases, with 12 bases spanning the gap. The CDR3 coding sequence is TGTGCCAGCAGCAAGGCGGGGCTAGAAGCTTTCTTT. Translated: CASSKAGLEAFF.

This rearrangement joins TRBV6-5 to TRBJ2-7; D gene ambiguous. Germline values: CDR1 MNHEY, CDR2 SVGAGI. The CDR3 is 13 residues long. Trimming pared 4 bases from V and 0 bases from J, leaving 7 bases between. The CDR3 loop reads CASSSPISYEQYF. DNA of the CDR3: TGTGCCAGCAGTTCCCCTATCTCCTACGAGCAGTACTTC.

In the case of this clone: A much larger clone lies one base from this, so it may be a read error. This sample also contains other DNA sequences that code for the same CDR3. The V and J genes are TRBV6-6 and TRBJ1-2, with unresolved D. The CDR3 has 13 amino acids. Deletions cut 2 bases from V and 2 bases from J, with 6 bases between. Per the germline V gene, CDR1 is MNHNY and CDR2 is SVGAGI (reference sequence). The CDR3: CASSYGQNYGYTF. The DNA for the CDR3 is TGTGCCAGCAGTTACGGGCAGAACTATGGCTACACCTTC.

This clone came up once. J is TRBJ1-2 and V is TRBV5-1, with 8 bases aligning to TRBD1. Looked up from germline, CDR1 is SGHRS and CDR2 is YFSETQ. This CDR3 has 17 residues. After removal of 4 bases from V and 0 bases from J, the junction contained 11 bases not matched to a gene. CDR3 nucleotides: TGCGCCAGCAGCGCTTCCGGGACAGGCGCCCCTAACTATGGCTACACCTTC. Translation: CASSASGTGAPNYGYTF.

The chain recombines TRBV7-9 with TRBJ1-1, with D possibly matching TRBD1 (6 bases). Per germline, CDR1 SEHNR and CDR2 FQNEAQ (reference sequence). The germline V and J ends were trimmed by 1 base and 3 bases, with 12 bases remaining between them. There are 15 residues in the CDR3. The CDR3 sequence is CASSLEGGADTEAFF. CDR3 nucleotide sequence: TGTGCCAGCAGCTTAGAAGGGGGGGCCGACACTGAAGCTTTCTTT. The whole variable domain, filled in from reference TRBV7-9 and TRBJ1-1, reads DTGVSQNPRHKITKRGQNVTFRCDPISEHNRLYWYRQTLGQGPEFLTYFQNEAQLEKSRLLSDRFSAERPKGSFSTLEIQRTEQGDSAMYLCASSLEGGADTEAFFGQGTRLTVV.

The chain recombines TRBV6-5 with TRBJ1-1, with TRBD1 matching 7 bases. With V trimmed by 6 bases and J by 4 bases, 11 bases remained unmatched. The CDR3 runs to 15 residues. The germline V gene has CDR1 MNHEY and CDR2 SVGAGI. Here the CDR3 DNA reads TGTGCCAGCAGCTATACAGGGGTAATCAGCACTGAAGCTTTCTTT. Its protein is CASSYTGVISTEAFF.

The rearrangement joins TRBV30 to TRBJ2-4; 8 bases line up with TRBD2. CDR1 is GTSNPN, CDR2 SVGIG, per germline (reference sequence). The CDR3 extends over 13 amino acids. With V trimmed by 2 bases and J by 8 bases, 5 bases remained unmatched. CDR3 sequence reads: CAWSLPGRDIQYF. The CDR3 coding sequence is TGTGCCTGGAGTCTCCCCGGGAGGGACATTCAGTACTTC.

The chain recombines TRBV7-6 with TRBJ1-1, with D possibly matching TRBD1 (5 bases). This CDR3 has 15 residues. CDR1 SGHVS and CDR2 FNYEAQ come from the germline V gene. Trimming pared 6 bases from V and 8 bases from J, leaving 22 bases between. CDR3 sequence: CASRTPGLGAGEAFF. DNA for the CDR3: TGTGCCAGCAGGACCCCGGGCTTAGGGGCGGGGGAAGCTTTCTTT.

This chain connects TRBV10-3 to TRBJ1-5; D uncertain. This CDR3 is built from 14 residues. Trimming shortened V by 0 bases and J by 7 bases, and 10 bases separated the two germline ends. CDR1 and CDR2 (germline): ENHRY, SYGVKD. In DNA form, the CDR3 reads TGTGCCATCAGTGAGTCGGGGAGAGCCCAGCCCCAGCATTTT. This gives the protein CAISESGRAQPQHF.

V and J are TRBV7-9 and TRBJ2-7; 8 positions match TRBD2. V lost 2 bases and J lost 5; bases outside the gene matches: 14. CDR3 length equals 17 residues. Germline V lookup: CDR1 SEHNR, CDR2 FQNEAQ (reference sequence). For the CDR3, the DNA is TGTGCCAGCAGCTTAAGGCATACCGGGACTAGGTCCCACGAGCAGTACTTC. It translates to CASSLRHTGTRSHEQYF.

V gene TRBV5-1 combines with J gene TRBJ2-3; TRBD2 aligns across 9 bases. V gave up 1 base and J gave up 5 bases; unmatched junction bases: 8. The CDR3 runs to 16 residues. Germline V gene sequence: CDR1 SGHRS, CDR2 YFSETQ. The CDR3 DNA follows: TGCGCCAGCAGCTTGAGTCGAGCGGGGGGCCTAGATACGCAGTATTTT. It yields the protein CASSLSRAGGLDTQYF.

The chain couples TRBV28 to TRBJ1-2, with D possibly TRBD1 on 5 matching bases. V was clipped by 7 bases and J by 8 bases, with 23 bases between them. From germline, CDR1 is MDHEN and CDR2 SYDVKM. This CDR3 is built from 15 residues. The CDR3 is CASTFPATPGMGYTF. The CDR3 DNA sequence: TGTGCCAGCACTTTTCCGGCGACCCCAGGGATGGGCTACACCTTC.

The V and J genes are TRBV19 and TRBJ2-7, with D tentatively TRBD2 (5 bases). The CDR3 length is 13 residues. Germline V CDR1 and CDR2: LNHDA, SQIVND (reference sequence). The V end was cut by 10 bases, the J end by 7 bases, with 20 bases between. CDR3 region: CATRIKVSGEQYF. Here the CDR3 DNA reads TGTGCCACCCGCATCAAGGTATCGGGGGAGCAGTACTTC.

The CDR3, as DNA: TGCAGCGTTGGACTAGCGGGAGCCTCAGACGAGCAGTACTTC. This encodes CSVGLAGASDEQYF. This chain joins TRBV29-1 and TRBJ2-7, with 12 bases aligning to TRBD2. This CDR3 is 14 amino acids long. The J segment lost 5 bases and the V segment lost 4 bases, leaving 6 bases of the junction unmatched. Germline V lookup: CDR1 SQVTM, CDR2 ANQGSEA.